This TCR beta chain is drawn from a study of breast tumors, draining lymph nodes, adjacent tissues. Study-level points and caveats: Luminal-like breast cancer showed significantly greater tumor-nontumor repertoire similarity than basal-like breast cancer did. Tumors had less TCR diversity than lymph nodes, more than nontumor tissue.

TCRdb analysed the multiplex PCR reads with MiXCR anew, one entry per CDR3 protein. Of approximately 88,000 distinct CDR3 sequences listed, approximately 28% are singletons. Breast cancer patients provided tissue from their axillary draining lymph nodes. This clonotype occurred many times. What it binds is not known. The CDR3 extends over 18 amino acids. From germline, CDR1 is KGHDR and CDR2 SFDVKD. V shed 1 base and J 5 bases; nucleotides not matched to a gene: 15. The TCR was taken from a female donor with breast cancer. Some clones in this sample may be carry-over from other donors' samples. The sample was axillary lymph node tissue. V gene TRBV24-1 combines with J gene TRBJ2-7, with TRBD2 matching 8 bases. The CDR3 loop reads CATSDLFGKLAASDEQYF. CDR3 in DNA: TGTGCCACCAGTGATTTATTCGGAAAACTAGCGGCCAGTGACGAGCAGTACTTC.